The 27 T cell receptor beta chains listed next were all sequenced from one sample in a study of blood T cell repertoires in COVID-19. Clones were sequenced by immunoSEQ multiplex PCR, and TCRdb holds only the in-frame ones, with some missing. The table lists under 300,000 clones, approximately 91% of them singletons. Sequencing used PBMCs or T cells enriched from blood (not recorded which). The receptor source for this set is a woman aged 40 to 50 who had recovered from COVID-19.

The chain joins TRBV18 to TRBJ1-4, with D tentatively TRBD1 (5 bases). The CDR3 has 13 amino acids. V dropped 3 bases and J dropped 5 bases, with 7 bases sitting between them. Germline CDR1 reads KGHSH; CDR2 reads LQKENI. The CDR3 protein is CASSPAGNEKLFF. The CDR3 DNA is TGTGCCAGCTCACCCGCAGGGAATGAAAAACTGTTTTTT.

V usage is TRBV5-4 and J usage is TRBJ1-1, with 8 bases identical to TRBD1. The V segment lost 4 bases and the J segment 3 bases; nucleotides outside the gene matches: 5. The CDR3 loop spans 14 amino acids. The V gene's germline CDR1 is SGHNT and CDR2 YYREEE (reference sequence). As DNA, the CDR3 is TGTGCCAGCAGCCCAGGGGGCCTGGACACTGAAGCTTTCTTT. Its protein product is CASSPGGLDTEAFF. Drawing the rest from reference TRBV5-4 and TRBJ1-1, the complete variable domain is ETGVTQSPTHLIKTRGQQVTLRCSSQSGHNTVSWYQQALGQGPQFIFQYYREEENGRGNFPPRFSGLQFPNYSSELNVNALELDDSALYLCASSPGGLDTEAFFGQGTRLTVV.

The rearrangement links TRBV2 to TRBJ2-3; 11 bases line up with TRBD2. Germline V gene sequence: CDR1 SNHLY, CDR2 FYNNEI. The V and J ends lost 3 bases and 3 bases, in that order; junction bases with no gene match: 8. The CDR3 loop spans 17 amino acids. CDR3 in amino acids: CASSDVELAGVTDTQYF. DNA for the CDR3: TGTGCCAGCAGTGATGTCGAACTAGCGGGGGTAACAGATACGCAGTATTTT.

The V gene is TRBV10-3, the J gene TRBJ1-1, with TRBD1 as a possible D gene (6 bases). Germline V gives CDR1 ENHRY, CDR2 SYGVKD. The CDR3 contains 12 residues. With 8 bases removed from V and 11 bases from J, the gap between germline ends came to 18 bases. This CDR3 is CAISFQGMFAFF. CDR3 coding DNA: TGTGCCATCTCTTTCCAGGGGATGTTTGCTTTCTTT.

This chain joins TRBV11-3 and TRBJ2-1, with TRBD2 identical over 13 bases. Germline-derived CDR1 and CDR2 are SGHNT and YENEEA. V lost 1 base, J lost 10 bases, and 4 bases stayed unmatched. The CDR3 extends over 15 amino acids. CDR3 region: CASSLGGTSGIEQFF. The CDR3 nucleotides read TGTGCCAGCAGCTTAGGGGGGACTAGCGGGATAGAGCAGTTCTTC.

This clone was seen only once. This chain joins TRBV7-2 and TRBJ2-1; maybe TRBD2 (5 bases). V dropped 6 bases and J dropped 2 bases, with 14 bases sitting between them. The CDR3 spans 15 residues. CDR1 is SGHTA and CDR2 is FQGNSA in the germline V gene. CDR3 bases: TGTGCCAGCAGGAAAGAGCGGAATCCCTACAATGAGCAGTTCTTC. As protein: CASRKERNPYNEQFF. Full variable domain (remainder filled in from reference TRBV7-2 and TRBJ2-1): GAGVSQSPSNKVTEKGKDVELRCDPISGHTALYWYRQSLGQGLEFLIYFQGNSAPDKSGLPSDRFSAERTGGSVSTLTIQRTQQEDSAVYLCASRKERNPYNEQFFGPGTRLTVL.

The V gene is TRBV24-1, the J gene TRBJ1-2, with no clear D. V was pared by 3 bases and J by 8 bases, with 15 bases between. The CDR3 contains 14 residues. Germline CDR1 reads KGHDR; CDR2 reads SFDVKD. The CDR3 region is CATSDESRVDGYTF. In DNA, the CDR3 is TGTGCCACCAGTGATGAGAGCCGGGTAGACGGCTACACCTTC.

V is TRBV2 and J is TRBJ2-2; D uncertain. The ends were cut back, 2 bases at V and 5 bases at J, with 9 bases in the middle. The CDR3 runs to 14 residues. From germline, CDR1 is SNHLY and CDR2 FYNNEI. CDR3 coding DNA: TGTGCCAGCAGTGAAACGCGAAAAACCGGGGAGCTGTTTTTT. The encoded protein is CASSETRKTGELFF.

CDR3 in DNA: TGTGCCAGCAGCCTCCCTACAGGGGCCACCGAGACCCAGTACTTC. Translation gives CASSLPTGATETQYF. J is TRBJ2-5 and V is TRBV14; TRBD1 aligns across 7 bases. CDR1 and CDR2 (germline): SGHDN, FVKESK. This CDR3 region has 15 residues. V lost 4 bases, J lost 5 bases, and 10 bases stayed unmatched.

This chain connects TRBV4-1 to TRBJ2-4, with D tentatively TRBD2 (5 bases). From germline, CDR1 is MGHRA and CDR2 YSYEKL. V lost 2 bases and J lost 5, with 13 bases in between. CDR3 length equals 15 residues. CDR3 in DNA: TGCGCCAGCAGCCAACGGTCGGGGTTGGAAAACATTCAGTACTTC. It is translated as CASSQRSGLENIQYF.

This sequence joins TRBV5-4 and TRBJ1-2; no clear D. This CDR3 comprises 14 residues. V shed 3 bases and J shed 6 bases, with 15 bases lying between them. The V gene's germline CDR1 is SGHNT and CDR2 YYREEE (reference sequence). CDR3 region: CASSSFTVPDGYTF. Here the CDR3 DNA reads TGTGCCAGCAGCTCATTCACAGTCCCGGATGGCTACACCTTC.

The gene calls are TRBV18 and TRBJ1-5; D is perhaps TRBD1 (6 bases). Trimming removed 6 bases at V and 6 bases at J, with 12 bases between. This CDR3 comprises 13 residues. CDR1 and CDR2 (germline): KGHSH, LQKENI. CDR3 in amino acids: CASSFGGVQPQHF. CDR3 coding DNA: TGTGCCAGCTCTTTTGGGGGCGTTCAGCCCCAGCATTTT.

This CDR3 is CASIKGAEAFF. CDR3 nucleotide sequence: TGTGCCAGCATTAAGGGGGCTGAAGCTTTCTTT. The gene calls are TRBV27 and TRBJ1-1; possible D gene TRBD1, 6 bases. Germline CDR1 and CDR2: MNHEY and SMNVEV (reference sequence). The CDR3 totals 11 residues. Trimming shortened V by 7 bases and J by 6 bases, and 9 bases separated the two germline ends.

The chain is built from TRBV5-1 and TRBJ2-1; tentatively, D is TRBD2 (6 bases). CDR1 and CDR2 from the germline V gene are SGHRS and YFSETQ. V shed 4 bases and J shed 5 bases, with 16 bases lying between them. This CDR3 comprises 15 residues. The DNA of the CDR3 is TGCGCCAGCAGCGGACATGGGCGGGGTGACAATGAGCAGTTCTTC. Translation: CASSGHGRGDNEQFF.

This clone was observed once. This chain connects TRBV6-2 or TRBV6-3 to TRBJ1-2; D might be TRBD1 (5 bases). The germline V gene encodes CDR1 MNHEY and CDR2 SVGEGT. The CDR3 has 15 amino acids. The V gene lost 5 bases and the J gene lost 1 base, with 14 bases spanning the gap. The CDR3 loop reads CASSGVGAGNYGYTF. The DNA of the CDR3 is TGTGCCAGCAGTGGGGTAGGGGCCGGTAACTATGGCTACACCTTC.

This chain joins TRBV19 and TRBJ2-3, with D possibly matching TRBD2 (6 bases). The CDR3 is 17 residues long. The V end was cut by 5 bases, the J end by 6 bases, with 24 bases between. Germline values: CDR1 LNHDA, CDR2 SQIVND (reference sequence). CDR3 bases: TGTGCCAGTAGTCCCGTTGGGGTAGCGGAAATTTTGGATACGCAGTATTTT. It yields the protein CASSPVGVAEILDTQYF.

The rearrangement uses TRBV5-4 and TRBJ1-1; 7 bases are a match to TRBD1. With 2 bases clipped from V and 4 bases from J, the junction kept 14 bases outside the gene matches. The germline V gene has CDR1 SGHNT and CDR2 YYREEE (reference sequence). This CDR3 is built from 17 residues. The CDR3, as DNA: TGTGCCAGCAGCTTTCTCCCTTTTGTGAGGGGGCCCACTGAAGCTTTCTTT. Its translation is CASSFLPFVRGPTEAFF.

The chain combines TRBV10-3 with TRBJ2-7; D is unresolved. Germline V gene sequence: CDR1 ENHRY, CDR2 SYGVKD. V lost 2 bases and J lost 5, with 13 bases in between. The CDR3 contains 14 residues. The CDR3 DNA follows: TGTGCCATCAGTGAGCCTAGTCTCCTTCACGAGCAGTACTTC. It codes for CAISEPSLLHEQYF.

V is TRBV7-9 and J is TRBJ1-3, with 7 nucleotides matching TRBD1. Germline CDR1 SEHNR, CDR2 FQNEAQ (reference sequence). This CDR3 is built from 18 residues. Trimming removed 7 bases from V and 0 bases from J; junction bases left unmatched: 15. The CDR3 region has the DNA TGTGCCAGCACCAATGGAGCCGGACAGGTGAGCTCTGGAAACACCATATATTTT. It yields the protein CASTNGAGQVSSGNTIYF.

The chain recombines TRBV7-9 with TRBJ1-1, with D unresolved. The length of the CDR3 is 13 residues. Germline-derived CDR1 and CDR2 are SEHNR and FQNEAQ (reference sequence). V lost 2 bases to trimming and J lost 4 bases, with 8 bases between them. The CDR3 coding sequence is TGTGCCAGCAGCTTAAGTTCTACCACTGAAGCTTTCTTT. Encoded protein: CASSLSSTTEAFF.

The chain combines TRBV7-2 with TRBJ1-4; D remains ambiguous. CDR1 is SGHTA and CDR2 is FQGNSA in the germline V gene. Trimming removed 0 bases at V and 5 bases at J, with 10 bases between. The CDR3 sequence is 15 residues long. CDR3 amino acids: CASSLAGTFNEKLFF. The CDR3 coding sequence is TGTGCCAGCAGCTTAGCGGGCACTTTCAATGAAAAACTGTTTTTT.

This clone is a singleton in its sample. The chain has TRBV5-1 and TRBJ1-1, with 7 bases matching TRBD1. The CDR3 totals 13 residues. The junction had 6 bases not matched to a gene; V was cut back by 4 bases and J by 6 bases. The V gene's germline CDR1 is SGHRS and CDR2 YFSETQ. As DNA, the CDR3 is TGCGCCAGCAGCCGAGGACAGGAAGCTGAAGCTTTCTTT. Its protein product is CASSRGQEAEAFF.

DNA of the CDR3: TGTGCCAGCGGGGGGGTAGGCGCTGAAGCTTTCTTT. Translation: CASGGVGAEAFF. The chain recombines TRBV27 with TRBJ1-1; TRBD1 is a possible D gene (5 bases). The CDR3 is 12 amino acids. V dropped 8 bases and J dropped 6 bases, with 13 bases sitting between them. Per the germline V gene, CDR1 is MNHEY and CDR2 is SMNVEV (reference sequence).

The chain uses TRBV5-1 and TRBJ1-1; 9 bases line up with TRBD1. The CDR3 runs to 14 residues. V lost 3 bases, J lost 6 bases, and 6 bases stayed unmatched. Germline V gives CDR1 SGHRS, CDR2 YFSETQ. The CDR3 spells CASSSGQGTPEAFF. The DNA for the CDR3 is TGCGCCAGCAGCTCCGGACAGGGGACCCCTGAAGCTTTCTTT.

This clone was seen a handful of times. This sequence joins TRBV10-3 and TRBJ2-7; tentatively, D is TRBD1 (5 bases). In germline, CDR1 is ENHRY, CDR2 SYGVKD. Trimming removed 4 bases from V and 7 bases from J, with 14 bases in between. The CDR3 is 13 residues long. The CDR3 DNA is TGTGCCATCAGTGGTCGGACACCGTGGGAGCAGTACTTC. It codes for CAISGRTPWEQYF.

A few counts support this clone. The chain is built from TRBV5-1 and TRBJ2-2; D might be TRBD1 (6 bases). The V gene's germline CDR1 is SGHRS and CDR2 YFSETQ. The CDR3 runs to 16 residues. The germline V and J ends were trimmed by 2 bases and 6 bases, with 17 bases remaining between them. The CDR3 loop reads CASSFPQGGLAGELFF. CDR3 DNA sequence: TGCGCCAGCAGCTTTCCACAGGGTGGATTAGCCGGGGAGCTGTTTTTT.

The DNA of the CDR3 is TGTGCCAGCAGCCTACGGACAGGGAATGAAAAACTGTTTTTT. Residues: CASSLRTGNEKLFF. The chain recombines TRBV7-2 with TRBJ1-4, with TRBD1 identical over 8 bases. This CDR3 has 14 amino acids. V lost 5 bases and J lost 5; bases outside the gene matches: 4. Germline V gives CDR1 SGHTA, CDR2 FQGNSA.